This TCR beta chain was sequenced for a study of blood T cells in healthy people across ages. V gave up 2 bases and J gave up 7 bases; unmatched junction bases: 4. The CDR3 loop spans 14 amino acids. Germline CDR1 SGDLS, CDR2 YYNGEE. Every participating donor contributed 8.5 to 10 milliliters of peripheral blood through a draw. It was with a sample-barcoded 5' primer and a J-beta primer mix that a second PCR of roughly 6 to 12 cycles was run. Each CDR3 protein is one row after TCRdb ran MiXCR on the 5' RACE reads. Among fewer than 1,000,000 distinct CDR3 sequences listed, 40% to 50% were seen once. The J gene is TRBJ1-1, the V gene TRBV9; 11 nucleotides line up with TRBD1. The sequenced sample was blood. The clonotype was recovered from a man aged 60 to 69 in good health. As DNA, the CDR3 is TGTGCCAGCAGCGTCGGGACAGGGGGGAATGAAGCTTTCTTT. Residues: CASSVGTGGNEAFF. Full variable domain (missing parts from reference TRBV9 and TRBJ1-1): DSGVTQTPKHLITATGQRVTLRCSPRSGDLSVYWYQQSLDQGLQFLIQYYNGEERAKGNILERFSAQQFPDLHSELNLSSLELGDSALYFCASSVGTGGNEAFFGQGTRLTVV.